This entry lists 8 T cell receptor beta chains sequenced from one sample in a study of cytomegalovirus exposure and HLA in healthy donors. Primers: 60 Vbeta forward and 13 Jbeta reverse. Only in-frame clones appear in the TCRdb table, and some are missing; sequencing was by immunoSEQ multiplex PCR. The sample shows about 180,000 clones, 80% of them seen only once. Sequences were obtained from PBMCs. The receptors come from a man aged 25-40 years in good health and CMV-seronegative.

V usage is TRBV5-1 and J usage is TRBJ2-7, with a tentative D call TRBD1 (5 bases). Germline loops: CDR1 SGHRS, CDR2 YFSETQ. V dropped 4 bases and J dropped 1 base, with 18 bases sitting between them. The CDR3 extends over 16 amino acids. CDR3 nucleotides: TGCGCCAGCAGCCCGAGGAGTCAGGGAACATCCTACGAGCAGTACTTC. Translation gives CASSPRSQGTSYEQYF. The whole variable domain, remainder taken from reference TRBV5-1 and TRBJ2-7, is KAGVTQTPRYLIKTRGQQVTLSCSPISGHRSVSWYQQTPGQGLQFLFEYFSETQRNKGNFPGRFSGRQFSNSRSEMNVSTLELGDSALYLCASSPRSQGTSYEQYFGPGTRLTVT.

This clone was seen more than once but under ten times. This sequence joins TRBV28 and TRBJ2-3; 10 bases line up with TRBD1. CDR3 length: 16 residues. Germline assignment: CDR1 MDHEN and CDR2 SYDVKM. The trim removed 6 bases at V and 5 bases at J, leaving 11 bases unmatched. CDR3 nucleotides: TGTGCCAGCAGCCCCCTCTTAGGGACAGGGGTAGATACGCAGTATTTT. It codes for CASSPLLGTGVDTQYF.

The chain joins TRBV28 to TRBJ2-4, with D possibly TRBD1 on 8 matching bases. The CDR3 has 14 residues. Per germline, CDR1 MDHEN and CDR2 SYDVKM. Trimming took off 5 bases at V and 7 bases at J, with 15 bases between the two ends. The CDR3 DNA reads TGTGCCAGCAGTATTAAACAGGGGGGGAACATTCAGTACTTC. Its translation: CASSIKQGGNIQYF.

The chain combines TRBV30 with TRBJ1-6, with 7 positions matching TRBD1. V gave up 3 bases and J gave up 5 bases; unmatched junction bases: 4. CDR3 length: 14 residues. Per the germline V gene, CDR1 is GTSNPN and CDR2 is SVGIG (reference sequence). DNA of the CDR3: TGTGCCTGGAGGACAGGGAACGATAATTCACCCCTCCACTTT. Translated, it gives CAWRTGNDNSPLHF.

This chain joins TRBV9 and TRBJ2-3, with D perhaps matching TRBD2 (7 bases). V lost 4 bases and J 3 bases, leaving 15 bases between the germline ends. Germline V gene lookup returns CDR1 SGDLS and CDR2 YYNGEE. The CDR3 totals 15 residues. Here the CDR3 reads CASSYWGGPTDTQYF. CDR3 nucleotide sequence: TGTGCCAGCAGCTATTGGGGGGGGCCTACAGATACGCAGTATTTT. Looking up the rest from reference TRBV9 and TRBJ2-3 gives the full variable domain: DSGVTQTPKHLITATGQRVTLRCSPRSGDLSVYWYQQSLDQGLQFLIQYYNGEERAKGNILERFSAQQFPDLHSELNLSSLELGDSALYFCASSYWGGPTDTQYFGPGTRLTVL.

This clone was seen just once. The chain is built from TRBV6-6 and TRBJ2-5; 8 nucleotides align to TRBD2. The germline CDR1 and CDR2 sequences are MNHNY and SVGAGI (reference sequence). There are 13 residues in the CDR3. J was trimmed by 11 bases and V by 2 bases; bases with no gene match: 7. CDR3 DNA: TGTGCCAGCAGTTACACCCGGGGGGGGGAGCAGTACTTC. This encodes CASSYTRGGEQYF.

The rearrangement joins TRBV7-9 to TRBJ2-7, with D maybe TRBD2 (5 bases). V shed 6 bases and J shed 2 bases, with 14 bases lying between them. This CDR3 contains 14 residues. CDR1 and CDR2 (germline): SEHNR, FQNEAQ (reference sequence). The CDR3 bases are TGTGCCAGCAGACCCGAGGGAGCGGCCTACGAGCAGTACTTC. Amino acid sequence: CASRPEGAAYEQYF.

V and J are TRBV10-3 and TRBJ2-1, with 12 bases identical to TRBD1. Unmatched junction bases numbered 10, after V lost 3 bases and J lost 4 bases. This CDR3 contains 18 residues. Germline lookup yields CDR1 ENHRY and CDR2 SYGVKD. CDR3 coding DNA: TGTGCCATCAGTGATTCCCCGGGACAGGGGGCCGGTTACAATGAGCAGTTCTTC. Translation: CAISDSPGQGAGYNEQFF.